Below are 23 T cell receptor beta chains sequenced from a single sample in a study of shared clonotypes between healthy human individuals. Repertoires were generated with immunoSEQ multiplex PCR, while TCRdb's copy carries only in-frame clones and drops some. The sample has 2,100,000 or so clones, approximately 96% seen once. The sample taken for sequencing was naive CD4+ T cells sorted from blood. Subset indicated: CD45RA+ positively selected. The receptor source for this set is a man between 18 and 29 years old in good health.

The gene calls are TRBV5-1 and TRBJ1-6, with a weak D call TRBD1 (6 bases). Per germline, CDR1 SGHRS and CDR2 YFSETQ. This CDR3 region has 17 residues. Trimming removed 2 bases from V and 0 bases from J, with 12 bases in between. CDR3 coding DNA: TGCGCCAGCAGCTTAGGGGGGGAAAGCTCCTATAATTCACCCCTCCACTTT. Its protein is CASSLGGESSYNSPLHF.

For this clone: Germline is not matched at one junction end, which may reflect a read error. The gene calls are TRBV5-1 and TRBJ2-7; D is unclear. Germline CDR1 SGHRS, CDR2 YFSETQ. This CDR3 is 14 amino acids long. CDR3 sequence reads: CASPRPDVAYEQYF. The CDR3, as DNA: TGCGCCAGCCCCCGCCCGGACGTAGCCTACGAACAGTACTTC. The full variable domain, in which reference TRBV5-1 and TRBJ2-7 provide the parts outside the CDR3, is KAGVTQTPRYLIKTRGQQVTLSCSPISGHRSVSWYQQTPGQGLQFLFEYFSETQRNKGNFPGRFSGRQFSNSRSEMNVSTLELGDSALYLCASPRPDVAYEQYFGPGTRLTVT.

This clone was counted once. CDR3 DNA sequence: TGTGCCAGCAGCCCCCGACAGATGAACACTGAAGCTTTCTTT. Its protein product is CASSPRQMNTEAFF. The chain combines TRBV11-2 with TRBJ1-1; D may be TRBD1 (5 bases). CDR3 size: 14 residues. Between the trimmed V and J ends, which lost 5 bases and 0 bases, there was a span of 10 bases. In germline, CDR1 is SGHAT, CDR2 FQNNGV. Combining the CDR3 with reference TRBV11-2 and TRBJ1-1 gives the whole variable domain EAGVAQSPRYKIIEKRQSVAFWCNPISGHATLYWYQQILGQGPKLLIQFQNNGVVDDSQLPKDRFSAERLKGVDSTLKIQPAKLEDSAVYLCASSPRQMNTEAFFGQGTRLTVV.

The chain uses TRBV9 and TRBJ2-2; TRBD1 matches at 9 bases. The CDR3 is 15 residues long. Germline V CDR1 and CDR2: SGDLS, YYNGEE. J gave up 7 bases and V 3 bases, and 7 bases lay outside the gene matches. The CDR3 here is CASSGWTGADGELFF. CDR3 bases: TGTGCCAGCAGCGGCTGGACAGGGGCGGACGGGGAGCTGTTTTTT. Complete variable domain (other parts from reference TRBV9 and TRBJ2-2): DSGVTQTPKHLITATGQRVTLRCSPRSGDLSVYWYQQSLDQGLQFLIQYYNGEERAKGNILERFSAQQFPDLHSELNLSSLELGDSALYFCASSGWTGADGELFFGEGSRLTVL.

The J gene is TRBJ1-2, the V gene TRBV5-6; 11 bases fit TRBD1. With 6 bases clipped from V and 4 bases from J, the junction kept 5 bases outside the gene matches. From germline, CDR1 is SGHDT and CDR2 YYEEEE. This CDR3 has 14 amino acids. The CDR3 spells CASTRTGGIYGYTF. The CDR3 coding sequence is TGTGCCAGCACTCGGACAGGGGGCATCTATGGCTACACCTTC.

The rearrangement links TRBV2 to TRBJ2-3; 7 bases map to TRBD2. The germline CDR1 and CDR2 sequences are SNHLY and FYNNEI. The V segment lost 1 base and the J segment 1 base; nucleotides outside the gene matches: 5. The CDR3 runs 16 residues. The CDR3 sequence: CASSEGTGGGTDTQYF. Here the CDR3 DNA reads TGTGCCAGCAGTGAAGGTACTGGGGGGGGCACAGATACGCAGTATTTT.

This clone was seen just once. V usage is TRBV11-3 and J usage is TRBJ2-7; TRBD1 matches at 8 bases. In germline, CDR1 is SGHNT, CDR2 YENEEA. After removal of 4 bases from V and 3 bases from J, the junction contained 2 bases not matched to a gene. This CDR3 spans 13 amino acids. The CDR3 nucleotides read TGTGCCAGCAGCTACAGGGGGTTCTACGAGCAGTACTTC. It is translated as CASSYRGFYEQYF.

V gene TRBV6-6 combines with J gene TRBJ2-1, with TRBD1 matching 11 bases. The CDR3 sequence is 16 residues long. Germline V gene sequence: CDR1 MNHNY, CDR2 SVGAGI (reference sequence). V shed 0 bases, J shed 9 bases, and the junction held 7 bases outside the gene matches. The CDR3 spells CASSYSLGQGVGEQFF. The CDR3 DNA reads TGTGCCAGCAGTTACTCCTTGGGACAGGGGGTCGGTGAGCAGTTCTTC.

Details on this clone: In the same sample, other DNA sequences code for this CDR3. J is TRBJ1-1 and V is TRBV19, with D unclear. With 6 bases removed from V and 2 bases from J, the gap between germline ends came to 4 bases. CDR3 size: 11 residues. Per the germline V gene, CDR1 is LNHDA and CDR2 is SQIVND (reference sequence). The CDR3 loop reads CASSSNTEAFF. In DNA, the CDR3 is TGTGCCAGTAGCTCCAACACTGAAGCTTTCTTT. Based on the CDR3 plus reference TRBV19 and TRBJ1-1, the full variable domain is DGGITQSPKYLFRKEGQNVTLSCEQNLNHDAMYWYRQDPGQGLRLIYYSQIVNDFQKGDIAEGYSVSREKKESFPLTVTSAQKNPTAFYLCASSSNTEAFFGQGTRLTVV.

This chain joins TRBV7-9 and TRBJ1-4; TRBD1 matches 8 bases. The CDR3 sequence is 15 residues long. Unmatched junction bases numbered 4, after V lost 0 bases and J lost 7 bases. The germline V gene encodes CDR1 SEHNR and CDR2 FQNEAQ (reference sequence). The CDR3 here is CASSLAQGAFEKLFF. The CDR3 nucleotides are TGTGCCAGCAGCTTAGCGCAGGGGGCGTTTGAAAAACTGTTTTTT.

The V gene is TRBV10-3, the J gene TRBJ2-2; 9 nucleotides line up with TRBD2. Germline trimming cut 5 bases from V and 6 bases from J; bases unmatched to any gene: 10. This CDR3 is 16 amino acids long. Per the germline V gene, CDR1 is ENHRY and CDR2 is SYGVKD. CDR3 amino acids: CAISTVRAGGSGELFF. For the CDR3, the DNA is TGTGCCATCAGTACGGTCCGCGCGGGAGGGTCCGGGGAGCTGTTTTTT.

J is TRBJ1-5 and V is TRBV6-6, with D unresolved. The CDR3 runs to 13 residues. The germline gives CDR1 MNHNY, CDR2 SVGAGI (reference sequence). The V end was cut by 1 base, the J end by 2 bases, with 3 bases between. The CDR3 reads CASSYYGNQPQHF. DNA for the CDR3: TGTGCCAGCAGTTACTACGGCAATCAGCCCCAGCATTTT.

The chain is built from TRBV6-5 and TRBJ2-7, with 8 bases matching TRBD1. The germline gives CDR1 MNHEY, CDR2 SVGAGI. Unmatched junction bases numbered 9, after V lost 8 bases and J lost 3 bases. The length of the CDR3 is 14 residues. In DNA form, the CDR3 reads TGTGCCAGCCGGCCGAGGACAGGGTACTACGAGCAGTACTTC. This sequence encodes CASRPRTGYYEQYF.

V gene TRBV27 combines with J gene TRBJ1-6; D gene unclear. Germline CDR1 and CDR2: MNHEY and SMNVEV (reference sequence). Trimming took off 6 bases at V and 1 base at J, with 16 bases between the two ends. The CDR3 is made up of 17 amino acids. CDR3 sequence reads: CASSPRVRKSYNSPLHF. CDR3 DNA sequence: TGTGCCAGCAGCCCGAGGGTCCGAAAGTCCTATAATTCACCCCTCCACTTT.

A note on this clone: The same CDR3 also results from other DNA sequences found in this sample. The gene calls are TRBV5-1 and TRBJ2-3; 7 positions agree with TRBD1. Germline V gene sequence: CDR1 SGHRS, CDR2 YFSETQ. The CDR3 sequence is 14 residues long. V trimming: 2 bases; J trimming: 1 base; junction bases outside the gene matches: 1. The CDR3 spells CASSFQGGTDTQYF. The CDR3 coding sequence is TGCGCCAGCAGCTTCCAGGGGGGCACAGATACGCAGTATTTT.

V gene TRBV6-6 combines with J gene TRBJ1-5, with D unresolved. This CDR3 has 14 residues. The germline gives CDR1 MNHNY, CDR2 SVGAGI (reference sequence). Trimming shortened V by 7 bases and J by 0 bases, and 10 bases separated the two germline ends. The CDR3 here is CASMGGYSNQPQHF. In nucleotides, the CDR3 is TGTGCCAGCATGGGAGGCTATAGCAATCAGCCCCAGCATTTT.

The chain couples TRBV7-9 to TRBJ2-7; D is tentatively TRBD1 or TRBD2 (5 bases each). The CDR3 has 14 residues. The V end was cut by 1 base, the J end by 5 bases, with 12 bases between. The germline V gene encodes CDR1 SEHNR and CDR2 FQNEAQ (reference sequence). CDR3: CASSLVGGPDEQYF. The CDR3 DNA follows: TGTGCCAGCAGCTTAGTTGGGGGTCCGGACGAGCAGTACTTC.

V gene TRBV7-9 combines with J gene TRBJ2-5; the D gene could be TRBD1 or TRBD2 (5 bases each). The CDR3 spans 13 residues. Trimming removed 5 bases at V and 4 bases at J, with 11 bases between. The germline CDR1 and CDR2 sequences are SEHNR and FQNEAQ (reference sequence). This chain's CDR3 is CASSGTGPETQYF. CDR3 DNA: TGTGCCAGCAGCGGTACGGGGCCAGAGACCCAGTACTTC.

This chain uses TRBV10-3 with TRBJ2-6; 8 nucleotides line up with TRBD1. Trimming at V came to 4 bases and at J to 3 bases, leaving 5 bases not matched to a gene. Germline CDR1 reads ENHRY; CDR2 reads SYGVKD. CDR3 length equals 16 residues. Here the CDR3 DNA reads TGTGCCATCAGTGGACAGGGGATGGGTGGGGCCAACGTCCTGACTTTC. Its protein is CAISGQGMGGANVLTF.

The rearrangement links TRBV6-5 to TRBJ1-1; a weak D match, TRBD1 (6 bases). This CDR3 contains 15 residues. CDR1 is MNHEY, CDR2 SVGAGI, per germline. The germline V and J ends were trimmed by 0 bases and 5 bases, with 13 bases remaining between them. The CDR3 protein is CASSYSRTEDTEAFF. DNA for the CDR3: TGTGCCAGCAGTTACTCACGGACAGAGGATACTGAAGCTTTCTTT.

The chain combines TRBV5-1 with TRBJ2-5; 10 bases are shared with TRBD2. This CDR3 spans 16 amino acids. Germline V lookup: CDR1 SGHRS, CDR2 YFSETQ. After removal of 0 bases from V and 4 bases from J, the junction contained 6 bases not matched to a gene. CDR3: CASSLGLAGGVETQYF. The CDR3, as DNA: TGCGCCAGCAGCTTGGGACTAGCGGGTGGAGTAGAGACCCAGTACTTC.

CDR3 sequence (DNA): TGCGCCAGCAGCCAAGATCTAGCGGGAGGTCGGGAGCAGTACTTC. Its protein is CASSQDLAGGREQYF. The chain has TRBV4-3 and TRBJ2-7; 11 nucleotides line up with TRBD2. Germline V gene data show CDR1 as LGHNA and CDR2 as YSLEER. The CDR3 extends over 15 amino acids. J gave up 7 bases and V 0 bases, and 5 bases lay outside the gene matches.

The chain has TRBV4-1 and TRBJ1-1; D uncertain. The CDR3 is made up of 17 amino acids. Trimming removed 4 bases from V and 6 bases from J, with 24 bases in between. The germline CDR1 and CDR2 sequences are MGHRA and YSYEKL. CDR3 nucleotides: TGCGCCAGCAGCCCCCTCCTACGGAGGCGGGAGGACGCTGAAGCTTTCTTT. Amino acids: CASSPLLRRREDAEAFF.